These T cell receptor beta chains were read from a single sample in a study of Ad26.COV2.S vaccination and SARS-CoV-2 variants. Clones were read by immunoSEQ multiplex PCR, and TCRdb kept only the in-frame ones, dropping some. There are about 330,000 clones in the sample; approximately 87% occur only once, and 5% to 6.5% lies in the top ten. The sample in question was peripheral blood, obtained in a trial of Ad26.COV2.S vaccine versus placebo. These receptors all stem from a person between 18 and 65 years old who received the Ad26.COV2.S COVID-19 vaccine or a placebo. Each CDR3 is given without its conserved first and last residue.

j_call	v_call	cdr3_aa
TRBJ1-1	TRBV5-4	ASSSNDGQNTEAF
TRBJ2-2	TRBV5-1	ASSLYTGELF
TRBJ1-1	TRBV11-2	ASSLGGRVTEAF
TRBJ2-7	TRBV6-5	ASSSPGQTYEQY
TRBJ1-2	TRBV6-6	ASSYTTDSTHGYT
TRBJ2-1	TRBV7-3	ASSLGGLGVNEQF
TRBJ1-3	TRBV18	ASSPGGPDLGNTIY
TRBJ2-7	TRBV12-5	ASGLDVRTYEQY
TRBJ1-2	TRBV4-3	ASSQEESGSYGYT
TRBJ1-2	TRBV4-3	ASSQEGAHTSYGYT
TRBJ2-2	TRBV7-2	ASSLRRMGLDAGELF